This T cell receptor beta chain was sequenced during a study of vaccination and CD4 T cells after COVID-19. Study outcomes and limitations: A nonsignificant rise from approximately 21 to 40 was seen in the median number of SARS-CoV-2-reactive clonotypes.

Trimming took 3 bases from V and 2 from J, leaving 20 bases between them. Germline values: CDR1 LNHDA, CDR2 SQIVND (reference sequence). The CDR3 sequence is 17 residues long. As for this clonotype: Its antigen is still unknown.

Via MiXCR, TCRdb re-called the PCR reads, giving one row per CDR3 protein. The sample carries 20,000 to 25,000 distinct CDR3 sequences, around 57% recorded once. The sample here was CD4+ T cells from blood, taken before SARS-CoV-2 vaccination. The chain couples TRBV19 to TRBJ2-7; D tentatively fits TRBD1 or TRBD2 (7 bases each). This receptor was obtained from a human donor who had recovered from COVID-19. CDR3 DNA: TGTGCCAGTAGTATGGCGTCAGGGGGGGCGGCTACCTACGAGCAGTACTTC. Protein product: CASSMASGGAATYEQYF.